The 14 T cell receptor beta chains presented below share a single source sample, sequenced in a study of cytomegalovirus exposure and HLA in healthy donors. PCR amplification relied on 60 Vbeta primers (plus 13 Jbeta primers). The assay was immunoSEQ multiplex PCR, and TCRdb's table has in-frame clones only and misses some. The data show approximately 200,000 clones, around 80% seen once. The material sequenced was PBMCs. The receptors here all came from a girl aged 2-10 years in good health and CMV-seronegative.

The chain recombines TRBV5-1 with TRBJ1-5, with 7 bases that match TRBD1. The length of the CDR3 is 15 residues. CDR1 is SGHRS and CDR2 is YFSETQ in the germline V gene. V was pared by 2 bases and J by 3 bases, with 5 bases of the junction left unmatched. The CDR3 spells CASSLTGTDNQPQHF. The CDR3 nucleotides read TGCGCCAGCAGCTTAACCGGGACAGACAATCAGCCCCAGCATTTT.

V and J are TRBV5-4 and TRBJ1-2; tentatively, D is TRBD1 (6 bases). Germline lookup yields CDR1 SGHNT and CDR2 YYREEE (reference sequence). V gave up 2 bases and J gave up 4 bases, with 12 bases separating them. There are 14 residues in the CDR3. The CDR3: CASSFGGSSYGYTF. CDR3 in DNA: TGTGCCAGCAGCTTTGGGGGCTCCAGCTATGGCTACACCTTC.

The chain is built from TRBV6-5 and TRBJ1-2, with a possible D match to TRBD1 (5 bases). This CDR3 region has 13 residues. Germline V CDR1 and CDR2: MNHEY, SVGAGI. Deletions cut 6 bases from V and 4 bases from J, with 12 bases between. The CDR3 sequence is CASSLRAGYGYTF. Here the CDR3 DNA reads TGTGCCAGCAGCCTCAGGGCCGGCTATGGCTACACCTTC.

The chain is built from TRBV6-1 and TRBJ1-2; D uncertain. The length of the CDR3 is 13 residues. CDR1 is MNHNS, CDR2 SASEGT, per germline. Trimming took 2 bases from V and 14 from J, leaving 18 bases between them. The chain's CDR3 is CASSETRSNGETF. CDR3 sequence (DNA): TGTGCCAGCAGTGAAACCCGGTCCAACGGAGAGACCTTC.

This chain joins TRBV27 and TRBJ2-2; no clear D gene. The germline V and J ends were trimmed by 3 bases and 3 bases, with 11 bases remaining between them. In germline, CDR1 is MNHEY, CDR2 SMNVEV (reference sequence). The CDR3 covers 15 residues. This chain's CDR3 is CASSFAGGYTGELFF. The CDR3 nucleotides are TGTGCCAGCAGTTTTGCAGGTGGCTACACCGGGGAGCTGTTTTTT.

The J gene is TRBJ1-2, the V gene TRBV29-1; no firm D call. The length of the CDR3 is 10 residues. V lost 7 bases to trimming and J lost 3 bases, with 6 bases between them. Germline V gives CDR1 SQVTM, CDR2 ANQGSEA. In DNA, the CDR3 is TGCAGCGCAGTTGACTATGGCTACACCTTC. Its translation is CSAVDYGYTF.

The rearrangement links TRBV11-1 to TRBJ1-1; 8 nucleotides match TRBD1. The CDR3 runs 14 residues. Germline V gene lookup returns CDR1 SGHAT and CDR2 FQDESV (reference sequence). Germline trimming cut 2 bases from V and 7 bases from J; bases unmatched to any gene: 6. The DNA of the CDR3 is TGTGCCAGCAGCTTAACCGCAGGGGGCAATGAAGCTTTCTTT. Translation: CASSLTAGGNEAFF.

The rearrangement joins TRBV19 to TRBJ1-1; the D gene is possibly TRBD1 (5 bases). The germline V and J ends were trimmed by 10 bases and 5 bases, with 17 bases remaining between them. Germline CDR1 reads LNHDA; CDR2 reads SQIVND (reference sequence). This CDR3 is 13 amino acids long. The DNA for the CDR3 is TGTGCCACCTCGTTCGGGGCGGGAACTGAAGCTTTCTTT. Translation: CATSFGAGTEAFF.

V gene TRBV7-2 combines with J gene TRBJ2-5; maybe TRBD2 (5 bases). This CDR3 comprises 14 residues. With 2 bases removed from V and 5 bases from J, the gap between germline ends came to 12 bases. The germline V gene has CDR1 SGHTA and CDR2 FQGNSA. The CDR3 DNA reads TGTGCCAGCAGCTTAAGTGGGAGCTGGGAGACCCAGTACTTC. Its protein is CASSLSGSWETQYF.

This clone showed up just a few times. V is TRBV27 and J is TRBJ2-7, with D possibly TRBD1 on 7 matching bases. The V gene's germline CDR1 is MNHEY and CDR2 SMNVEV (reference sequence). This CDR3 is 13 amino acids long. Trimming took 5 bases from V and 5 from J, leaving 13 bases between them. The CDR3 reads CASSGGTVNEQYF. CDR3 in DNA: TGTGCCAGCAGTGGAGGGACAGTCAACGAGCAGTACTTC.

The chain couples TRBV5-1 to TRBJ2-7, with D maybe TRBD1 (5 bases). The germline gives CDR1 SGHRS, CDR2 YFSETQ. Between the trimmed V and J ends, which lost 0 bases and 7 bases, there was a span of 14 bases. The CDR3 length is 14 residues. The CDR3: CASSLEGAVREQYF. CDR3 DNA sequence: TGCGCCAGCAGCTTGGAAGGGGCGGTGAGAGAGCAGTACTTC.

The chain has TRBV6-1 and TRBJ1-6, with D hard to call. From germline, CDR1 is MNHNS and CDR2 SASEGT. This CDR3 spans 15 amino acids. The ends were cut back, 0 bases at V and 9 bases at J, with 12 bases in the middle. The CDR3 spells CASSEAQRRASPLHF. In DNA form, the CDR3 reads TGTGCCAGCAGTGAAGCGCAGAGGAGGGCTTCACCCCTCCACTTT.

CDR3 coding DNA: TGTGCCATCAACCGACTAGCGGGGGCACCTCGGGAGACCCAGTACTTC. This translates into CAINRLAGAPRETQYF. The chain uses TRBV10-3 and TRBJ2-5, with 12 bases that match TRBD2. The V and J ends lost 7 bases and 5 bases, in that order; junction bases with no gene match: 11. In germline, CDR1 is ENHRY, CDR2 SYGVKD. The CDR3 is 16 residues long.

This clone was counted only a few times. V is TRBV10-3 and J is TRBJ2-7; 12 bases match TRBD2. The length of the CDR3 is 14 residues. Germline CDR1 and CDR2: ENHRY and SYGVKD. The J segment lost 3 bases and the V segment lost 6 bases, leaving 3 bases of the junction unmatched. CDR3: CAIRLAGGHYEQYF. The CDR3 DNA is TGTGCCATCAGACTAGCGGGGGGACACTACGAGCAGTACTTC.